These T cell receptor beta chains were read from a single sample in a study of human T cells and chemical hapten exposure. TCRdb processed the RACE reads anew with MiXCR; each CDR3 protein has one entry. This table has about 120,000 distinct CDR3 sequences, roughly 15% appearing once. The specimen was whole blood, collected in connection with sensitization to the hapten diphenylcyclopropenone (DPC). These receptors originate from a man between 18 and 29 years old with alopecia areata. Some clones in this sample may be carry-over from other donors' samples. CDR3s include the opening cysteine and the closing phenylalanine or tryptophan. D genes are given only for firm matches. Part of the rows lack a size; the others show once, few, many or a class for expanded clones.

CDR3 protein,CDR3 DNA,clone size,D gene,V gene,J gene
CASSQGPQGDNNSPLHF,TGCGCCAGCAGCCAAGGCCCCCAGGGGGACAATAATTCACCCCTCCACTTT,few,TRBD1,TRBV4-1,TRBJ1-6
CASRLTGISGNTIYF,TGTGCCAGCAGACTTACAGGGATCTCTGGAAACACCATATATTTT,-,-,TRBV6-5,TRBJ1-3
CASSEGWRGGTGELFF,TGCGCCAGCAGTGAGGGGTGGCGGGGCGGCACCGGGGAGCTGTTTTTT,-,-,TRBV10-1,TRBJ2-2
CASSQTGDGYTQYF,TGTGCCAGCAGCCAAACGGGGGACGGCTATACGCAGTATTTT,few,-,TRBV14,TRBJ2-3
CASSPTPRQNTGELFF,TGTGCCAGCAGCCCAACACCTCGACAGAACACCGGGGAGCTGTTTTTT,-,-,TRBV7-3,TRBJ2-2
CASRKDSRAGAFF,TGTGCCAGCAGGAAGGACAGCCGGGCAGGAGCTTTCTTT,many,-,TRBV25-1,TRBJ1-1
CASSHPGGYEQYF,TGCGCCAGCAGCCACCCAGGGGGTTACGAGCAGTACTTC,many,TRBD1,TRBV4-1,TRBJ2-7
CSARERPEAGELFF,TGCAGTGCTAGAGAAAGGCCGGAAGCCGGGGAGCTGTTTTTT,few,-,TRBV20-1,TRBJ2-2
CASSIHRGNTEAFF,TGTGCCAGTAGTATACACAGGGGGAACACTGAAGCTTTCTTT,-,TRBD1,TRBV19,TRBJ1-1
CSGDIFNEQFF,TGCAGCGGGGACATTTTCAATGAGCAGTTCTTC,many,-,TRBV29-1,TRBJ2-1
CASSSDRGTGELFF,TGTGCCAGTAGTTCGGACAGGGGAACCGGGGAGCTGTTTTTT,-,TRBD1,TRBV19,TRBJ2-2
CASRQGNGNEQFF,TGTGCCAGCAGGCAGGGAAATGGGAATGAGCAGTTCTTC,many,-,TRBV6-2/TRBV6-3,TRBJ2-1
CATSDLTSGGADVTDTQYF,TGTGCCACCAGTGACCTGACTAGCGGGGGGGCCGACGTTACAGATACGCAGTATTTT,-,TRBD2,TRBV24-1,TRBJ2-3
CASSMMGGQTYGYTF,TGTGCCAGTAGTATGATGGGGGGACAGACCTATGGCTACACCTTC,few,TRBD1,TRBV19,TRBJ1-2
CSVVNGGGQPQHF,TGCAGCGTTGTGAACGGGGGAGGACAGCCCCAGCATTTT,-,-,TRBV29-1,TRBJ1-5
CASSSDRSQPQHF,TGTGCCAGCAGCTCGGACAGGTCACAGCCCCAGCATTTT,-,TRBD1,TRBV7-2,TRBJ1-5
CASSPGTPAETQYF,TGTGCCAGCAGCCCTGGCACCCCCGCAGAGACCCAGTACTTC,many,-,TRBV7-2,TRBJ2-5
CASSRQAEISTDTQYF,TGCGCCAGCAGCCGCCAAGCAGAAATTAGCACAGATACGCAGTATTTT,few,-,TRBV4-3,TRBJ2-3
CASSSGTDSYEQYF,TGTGCCAGCAGCTCCGGGACAGACTCCTACGAGCAGTACTTC,-,TRBD1,TRBV7-9,TRBJ2-7
CASSEYRVTGELFF,TGTGCCAGCAGTGAATATAGGGTCACCGGGGAGCTGTTTTTT,many,-,TRBV25-1,TRBJ2-2
CASSSFRGNTEAFF,TGTGCCAGCAGCTCTTTCAGGGGGAACACTGAAGCTTTCTTT,many,-,TRBV11-2,TRBJ1-1
CASKSKHLQETQYF,TGTGCCAGCAAAAGCAAGCACCTACAAGAGACCCAGTACTTC,-,-,TRBV11-1,TRBJ2-5
CASSQDRGLEAFF,TGCGCCAGCAGCCAAGATAGGGGCCTTGAAGCTTTCTTT,few,-,TRBV4-3,TRBJ1-1
CASSPDGLDRNYGYTF,TGTGCCAGCAGCCCAGACGGACTGGACAGGAACTATGGCTACACCTTC,many,TRBD1,TRBV4-2,TRBJ1-2
CASSLDNTGELFF,TGTGCCAGCAGCTTGGACAACACCGGGGAGCTGTTTTTT,-,-,TRBV7-2,TRBJ2-2
CASSPRRGTYNSPLHF,TGCGCCAGCAGCCCTCGCCGGGGAACCTATAATTCACCCCTCCACTTT,few,-,TRBV10-2,TRBJ1-6
CASRVPSSHEQYF,TGTGCCAGCAGGGTCCCTAGCTCCCACGAGCAGTACTTC,once,-,TRBV28,TRBJ2-7
CASSQEGRDTGELFF,TGCGCCAGCAGCCAAGAGGGGAGGGACACCGGGGAGCTGTTTTTT,few,TRBD2,TRBV4-1,TRBJ2-2
CANRDSFTGELFF,TGTGCCAACCGGGACAGTTTTACCGGGGAGCTGTTTTTT,-,TRBD1,TRBV10-3,TRBJ2-2
CASSLGQDRNTEAFF,TGTGCCAGCAGCTTGGGGCAGGACAGGAACACTGAAGCTTTCTTT,-,-,TRBV5-6,TRBJ1-1